Sequencing of this TCR beta chain was carried out in a study of CD8+CD57+ T cells in acquired aplastic anemia. Study summary: Mean yield of DNA from sorted CD4+ and CD8+ cells was 2.5 to 4 ug.

Template material for TCR beta VDJ and CDR3 profiling consisted of genomic DNA. MiXCR, applied by TCRdb to the reads, yields one record per CDR3 protein. The sample consists of about 40,000 distinct CDR3 sequences, 63% of them appearing once. Individuals selected for sequencing had exhibited CD8+CD57+ cell expansion on flow cytometry. Germline CDR1 DFQATT, CDR2 SNEGSKA (reference sequence). V was pared by 0 bases and J by 2 bases, with 7 bases between. The CDR3 length is 13 residues. This chain joins TRBV20-1 and TRBJ1-2; D is uncertain. This TCR was sampled from a human donor with aplastic anemia. Material for sequencing was sorted CD4+, CD8+, or CD8+CD57+ T cells (not recorded which) from PBMCs. The CDR3 sequence: CSARDPVNYGYTF. CDR3 nucleotide sequence: TGCAGTGCTAGAGATCCCGTGAACTATGGCTACACCTTC.